Shown below are 26 T cell receptor beta chains from a single sample sequenced in a study of T cell repertoires in cytomegalovirus infection (dated by TCRdb to the late 2010s). Instrument used: Illumina HiSeq 1500. The public sequencing data were trimmed at Q25 with fastp and processed into clonotypes with MiXCR by TCRdb, which kept only in-frame beta chains. Records with the same CDR3 protein are collapsed into one entry carrying the most frequent genes and DNA. The sample contains about 400,000 distinct CDR3 sequences, 15% to 20% of them found a single time. The ten largest make up 8.7% of the sample. Sequencing was carried out using PBMCs. The receptors come from a human donor in good health (CMV status not recorded). Some clones in this sample may be carry-over from other donors' samples.

This clonotype turned up a few times. The chain has TRBV25-1 and TRBJ1-2; D unclear. Germline loops: CDR1 MGHDK, CDR2 SYGVNS. The V gene lost 3 bases and the J gene lost 4 bases, with 15 bases spanning the gap. The CDR3 consists of 15 residues. CDR3 nucleotide sequence: TGTGCCAGCAGTGACCATGAGGGTGGAAGCTATGGCTACACCTTC. Encoded protein: CASSDHEGGSYGYTF.

The table lists this clonotype with a few counts. The rearrangement joins TRBV11-2 to TRBJ2-3; maybe TRBD2 (5 bases). V lost 10 bases to trimming and J lost 6 bases, with 26 bases between them. CDR3 length equals 16 residues. Germline CDR1 SGHAT, CDR2 FQNNGV. The CDR3 DNA reads as TGTGCCACCAAACCTCCCGGCGGTAGCGCTACCGATACGCAGTATTTT. The encoded protein is CATKPPGGSATDTQYF.

V gene TRBV6-2 or TRBV6-3 combines with J gene TRBJ2-1; 7 bases match TRBD2. The CDR3 runs 16 residues. The germline V gene has CDR1 MNHEY and CDR2 SVGEGT. V was pared by 8 bases and J by 0 bases, with 10 bases of the junction left unmatched. The CDR3 DNA follows: TGTGCCAGCGGGACTCTAGCGGCAAGCTCCTACAATGAGCAGTTCTTC. It codes for CASGTLAASSYNEQFF.

This clonotype occurred a few times. J is TRBJ1-6 and V is TRBV5-4; possible D gene TRBD1, 6 bases. Trimming cost V 4 bases and J 9 bases, with 20 bases left between them. Germline V gives CDR1 SGHNT, CDR2 YYREEE (reference sequence). The CDR3 covers 16 residues. CDR3 nucleotides: TGTGCCAGCAGCCAAGCCGGGACAAGTTTGGCTTCACCCCTCCACTTT. Its protein is CASSQAGTSLASPLHF.

This clonotype was observed a handful of times. The V and J genes are TRBV27 and TRBJ2-7, with a weak D call TRBD2 (7 bases). Germline CDR1 is MNHEY and CDR2 is SMNVEV (reference sequence). The CDR3 loop spans 15 amino acids. Trimming pared 0 bases from V and 5 bases from J, leaving 14 bases between. The CDR3 sequence is CASSLSPLGGDEQYF. The CDR3 coding sequence is TGTGCCAGCAGTTTATCACCTTTAGGGGGGGACGAGCAGTACTTC.

The chain carries TRBV12-3 or TRBV12-4 and TRBJ1-1, with no clear D. The CDR3 runs to 12 residues. Deletions cut 3 bases from V and 5 bases from J, with 7 bases between. CDR3 in DNA: TGTGCCAGCAGTTTTAGGGAAACTGAAGCTTTCTTT. This encodes CASSFRETEAFF.

This clonotype was detected many times. The rearrangement uses TRBV12-3 or TRBV12-4 and TRBJ2-1, with TRBD2 matching 7 bases. This CDR3 has 15 residues. Trimming took 5 bases from V and 6 from J; bases not matched to a gene: 10. The CDR3 loop is CASSTLGGDRNEQFF. CDR3 nucleotides: TGTGCCAGCAGTACCTTGGGGGGGGACCGCAATGAGCAGTTCTTC.

There are a few counts of this clonotype. The rearrangement uses TRBV28 and TRBJ2-1; D is possibly TRBD2 (6 bases). The CDR3 runs to 16 residues. Germline lookup yields CDR1 MDHEN and CDR2 SYDVKM. Trimming removed 8 bases at V and 2 bases at J, with 19 bases between. The CDR3 bases are TGTGCCAGCGGGGGGAGTGGGTGGTACGCCTACAATGAGCAGTTCTTC. It translates to CASGGSGWYAYNEQFF.

This clonotype has a handful of counts. V gene TRBV7-2 combines with J gene TRBJ2-4; D is perhaps TRBD1 (8 bases). This CDR3 is built from 14 residues. Germline V gene sequence: CDR1 SGHTA, CDR2 FQGNSA. Trimming left V 4 bases short and J 9 bases short, with 16 bases between. CDR3 sequence: CASSSRGDRSIQYF. The CDR3 coding sequence is TGTGCCAGCAGCTCCCGGGGGGACAGGAGCATTCAGTACTTC.

V gene TRBV12-3 or TRBV12-4 combines with J gene TRBJ1-2; D remains unclear. Deletions cut 4 bases from V and 6 bases from J, with 9 bases between. CDR3 size: 12 residues. CDR3 residues: CASSYGSDGYTF. CDR3 nucleotides: TGTGCCAGCAGTTATGGCAGTGATGGCTACACCTTC.

This clonotype was seen more than once but under ten times. The rearrangement joins TRBV6-2 or TRBV6-3 to TRBJ2-7, with D tentatively TRBD2 (5 bases). The CDR3 totals 15 residues. Trimming cost V 2 bases and J 3 bases, with 14 bases left between them. The germline gives CDR1 MNHEY, CDR2 SVGEGT. In DNA form, the CDR3 reads TGTGCCAGCAGTTACGTTCTGGACTTTCTCTACGAGCAGTACTTC. This encodes CASSYVLDFLYEQYF.

This clonotype showed up just a few times. The chain links TRBV20-1 to TRBJ1-1; D perhaps matches TRBD1 (5 bases). The germline V gene has CDR1 DFQATT and CDR2 SNEGSKA (reference sequence). The CDR3 runs 15 residues. V was shortened by 0 bases and J by 0 bases, with 11 bases between the two germline ends. The CDR3 nucleotides are TGCAGTGCTAGAGATCTGAGGGGAGTGAACACTGAAGCTTTCTTT. Encoded protein: CSARDLRGVNTEAFF.

This clonotype occurred a few times. This rearrangement joins TRBV23-1 to TRBJ1-5, with D possibly TRBD1 on 5 matching bases. TRBV23-1 is classed as an ORF, of uncertain function. V dropped 2 bases and J dropped 3 bases, with 23 bases sitting between them. This CDR3 comprises 19 residues. CDR3 amino acids: CASSQGPGLNYPHNQPQHF. The CDR3 bases are TGCGCCAGCAGTCAAGGTCCGGGACTGAATTACCCCCACAATCAGCCCCAGCATTTT.

There are a few counts of this clonotype. The chain couples TRBV6-2 or TRBV6-3 to TRBJ2-7; TRBD2 might be the D (6 bases). Deletions cut 9 bases from V and 0 bases from J, with 9 bases between. The germline gives CDR1 MNHEY, CDR2 SVGEGT. This CDR3 region has 12 residues. The CDR3 DNA reads as TGTGCCAGTAGCGGAATCTCCTACGAGCAGTACTTC. Translation gives CASSGISYEQYF.

This chain connects TRBV28 to TRBJ1-2, with TRBD1 as a possible D gene (5 bases). The V and J ends lost 10 bases and 6 bases respectively, with 21 bases between them. The germline V gene has CDR1 MDHEN and CDR2 SYDVKM. The CDR3 runs 14 residues. CDR3 region: CATGEGGAVDGYTF. The CDR3 coding sequence is TGTGCCACCGGAGAAGGAGGGGCGGTTGATGGCTACACCTTC.

This clonotype was detected many times. This chain links TRBV7-2 with TRBJ2-1; TRBD1 or TRBD2 may be the D gene (5 bases each). This CDR3 is 14 amino acids long. Germline V gene sequence: CDR1 SGHTA, CDR2 FQGNSA. Trimming stripped 1 base from V and 8 bases from J, with 12 bases between. CDR3 nucleotides: TGTGCCAGCAGCTTAGAAAGGGGACGGGATGAGCAGTTCTTC. Its translation: CASSLERGRDEQFF.

This clonotype was seen a few times. The rearrangement links TRBV12-3 or TRBV12-4 to TRBJ2-5; tentative D call: TRBD2 (6 bases). The CDR3 contains 14 residues. The V end lost 5 bases, the J end lost 7 bases, and 17 bases lay between the germline ends. CDR3 in amino acids: CASSPGLPRSTQYF. As DNA, the CDR3 is TGTGCCAGCAGTCCGGGACTCCCCCGATCGACCCAGTACTTC.

V and J are TRBV20-1 and TRBJ1-3, with a weak D call TRBD1 (6 bases). The V end was cut by 1 base, the J end by 2 bases, with 9 bases between. The CDR3 has 14 residues. The germline V gene encodes CDR1 DFQATT and CDR2 SNEGSKA (reference sequence). CDR3 coding DNA: TGCAGTGCTAGAGCGACAGGAACTGGAAACACCATATATTTT. This translates into CSARATGTGNTIYF.

The chain is built from TRBV10-3 and TRBJ2-1, with 7 bases matching TRBD2. J was trimmed by 2 bases and V by 10 bases; bases with no gene match: 5. Germline CDR1 reads ENHRY; CDR2 reads SYGVKD. The CDR3 runs to 13 residues. The CDR3 DNA reads as TGTGCCACGCTAGCGGATACCTACAATGAGCAGTTCTTC. Its translation is CATLADTYNEQFF.

This sequence joins TRBV24-1 and TRBJ2-1; D possibly corresponds to TRBD1 (5 bases). CDR3 size: 17 residues. In germline, CDR1 is KGHDR, CDR2 SFDVKD. Trimming took off 2 bases at V and 0 bases at J, with 13 bases between the two ends. The DNA for the CDR3 is TGTGCCACCAGTGATTGGGGCAGGCGACGCTCCTACAATGAGCAGTTCTTC. Protein: CATSDWGRRRSYNEQFF.

V usage is TRBV28 and J usage is TRBJ2-5, with 7 bases identical to TRBD2. With V trimmed by 5 bases and J by 1 base, 10 bases remained unmatched. This CDR3 is 16 amino acids long. Germline V gene sequence: CDR1 MDHEN, CDR2 SYDVKM. DNA of the CDR3: TGTGCCAGCAGTCTCGCGGGGGACTACTTCCAAGAGACCCAGTACTTC. Translated: CASSLAGDYFQETQYF.

The sample holds a few counts of this clonotype. V is TRBV6-2 or TRBV6-3 and J is TRBJ2-7; 11 bases are shared with TRBD2. Trimming at V came to 2 bases and at J to 3 bases, leaving 3 bases not matched to a gene. The CDR3 contains 15 residues. Germline V gene sequence: CDR1 MNHEY, CDR2 SVGEGT. The CDR3 protein is CASSYLGLAGYEQYF. The CDR3 nucleotides are TGTGCCAGCAGTTACCTTGGACTAGCGGGCTACGAGCAGTACTTC.

This chain connects TRBV2 to TRBJ1-1; 9 bases fit TRBD1. CDR3 length: 15 residues. V lost 6 bases and J lost 5; bases outside the gene matches: 10. Germline CDR1 is SNHLY and CDR2 is FYNNEI. The CDR3 nucleotides are TGTGCCAGCAGGGAACAGACAGGGGGAGGAACTGAAGCTTTCTTT. Its translation: CASREQTGGGTEAFF.

This clonotype appeared many times. Written as DNA, the CDR3 is TGTGCCAGCAGTTCGGGGGGACAGGGGGCGTGGGATGGCTACACCTTC. This sequence encodes CASSSGGQGAWDGYTF. This sequence joins TRBV28 and TRBJ1-2; 12 bases map to TRBD1. The V gene end was trimmed by 4 bases and the J gene end by 6 bases; junction bases not matched to a gene: 9. Germline V gene lookup returns CDR1 MDHEN and CDR2 SYDVKM. This CDR3 region has 16 residues.

V gene TRBV6-2 or TRBV6-3 combines with J gene TRBJ2-7; 8 nucleotides align to TRBD1. J gave up 4 bases and V 6 bases, and 11 bases lay outside the gene matches. Germline values: CDR1 MNHEY, CDR2 SVGEGT. This CDR3 has 15 residues. The CDR3 loop reads CASRTTGQGRYEQYF. Written as DNA, the CDR3 is TGTGCCAGCAGAACGACAGGACAGGGACGATACGAGCAGTACTTC.

This clonotype was detected a few times. The rearrangement links TRBV6-1 to TRBJ1-2; no reliable D call. Germline V lookup: CDR1 MNHNS, CDR2 SASEGT. The CDR3 spans 15 residues. V was trimmed by 6 bases and J by 6 bases, leaving 20 bases between them. CDR3 sequence reads: CASSIGNLGSDGYTF. The DNA of the CDR3 is TGTGCCAGCAGCATAGGGAATTTAGGCTCGGATGGCTACACCTTC.